This T cell receptor (beta chain) was found in a study of T cell responses to AZD1222 COVID-19 vaccine. Using immunoSEQ multiplex PCR, the repertoire was profiled, and TCRdb retains in-frame clones only, with some absent. The data hold 150,000 to 200,000 clones, with around 90% observed a single time. The CDR3 consists of 15 residues. CDR1 is LGHDT and CDR2 is YNNKEL in the germline V gene (reference sequence). Trimming removed 3 bases from V and 0 bases from J, with 12 bases in between. V usage is TRBV3-1 (or the pseudogene TRBV3-2) and J usage is TRBJ2-7; the D is unclear. This receptor was identified in an adult who received the AZD1222 COVID-19 vaccine. The sample in question was peripheral blood, obtained 28 days after the second AZD1222 dose. CDR3 nucleotides: TGTGCCAGCAGCCAGCCCGGCACCGACTCCTACGAGCAGTACTTC. This sequence encodes CASSQPGTDSYEQYF.